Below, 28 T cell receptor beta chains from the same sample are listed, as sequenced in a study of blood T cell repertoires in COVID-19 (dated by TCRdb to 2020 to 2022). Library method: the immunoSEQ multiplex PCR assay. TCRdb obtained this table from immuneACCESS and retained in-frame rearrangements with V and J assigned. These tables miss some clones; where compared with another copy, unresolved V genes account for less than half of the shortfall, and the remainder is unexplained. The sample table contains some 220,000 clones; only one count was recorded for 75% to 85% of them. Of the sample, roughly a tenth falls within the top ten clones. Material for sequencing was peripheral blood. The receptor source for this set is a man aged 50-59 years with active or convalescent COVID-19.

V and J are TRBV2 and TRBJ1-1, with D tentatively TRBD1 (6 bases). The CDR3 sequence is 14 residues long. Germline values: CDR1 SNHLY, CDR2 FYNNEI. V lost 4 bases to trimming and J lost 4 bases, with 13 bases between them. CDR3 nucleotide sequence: TGTGCCAGCAGTGTCGAGGGGGGGGGCACTGAAGCTTTCTTT. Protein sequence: CASSVEGGGTEAFF.

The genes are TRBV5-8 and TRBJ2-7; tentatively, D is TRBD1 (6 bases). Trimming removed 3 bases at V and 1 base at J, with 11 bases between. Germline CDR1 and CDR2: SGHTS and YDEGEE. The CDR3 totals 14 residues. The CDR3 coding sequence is TGTGCCAGCAGCTCTTTCAGGGGATCCTACGAGCAGTACTTC. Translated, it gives CASSSFRGSYEQYF. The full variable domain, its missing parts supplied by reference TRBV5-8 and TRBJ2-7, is EAGVTQSPTHLIKTRGQQATLRCSPISGHTSVYWYQQALGLGLQFLLWYDEGEERNRGNFPPRFSGRQFPNYSSELNVNALELEDSALYLCASSSFRGSYEQYFGPGTRLTVT.

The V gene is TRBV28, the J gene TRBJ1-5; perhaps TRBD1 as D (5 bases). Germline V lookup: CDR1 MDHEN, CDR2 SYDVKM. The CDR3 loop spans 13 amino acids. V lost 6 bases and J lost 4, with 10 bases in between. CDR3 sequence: CASSRTLNQPQHF. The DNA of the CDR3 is TGTGCCAGCAGCCGGACACTGAATCAGCCCCAGCATTTT.

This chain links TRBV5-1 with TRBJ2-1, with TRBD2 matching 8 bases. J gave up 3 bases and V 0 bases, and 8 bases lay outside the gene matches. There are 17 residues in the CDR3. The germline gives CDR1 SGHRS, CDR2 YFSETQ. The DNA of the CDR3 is TGCGCCAGCAGCTTGGGCCCCTCGGGGGGGGGCTACAATGAGCAGTTCTTC. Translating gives CASSLGPSGGGYNEQFF.

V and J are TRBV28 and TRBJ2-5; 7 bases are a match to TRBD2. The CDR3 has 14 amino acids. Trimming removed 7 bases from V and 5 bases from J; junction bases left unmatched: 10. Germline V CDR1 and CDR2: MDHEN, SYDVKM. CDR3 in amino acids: CASTLGLERETQYF. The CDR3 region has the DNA TGTGCCAGCACCCTCGGACTAGAGCGGGAGACCCAGTACTTC.

The CDR3 nucleotides read TGTGCCAGCAGATCCGATCAGCCCCAGCATTTT. This gives the protein CASRSDQPQHF. The chain links TRBV28 to TRBJ1-5; D not resolved. Germline CDR1 and CDR2: MDHEN and SYDVKM. With 6 bases removed from V and 5 bases from J, the gap between germline ends came to 5 bases. This CDR3 has 11 amino acids.

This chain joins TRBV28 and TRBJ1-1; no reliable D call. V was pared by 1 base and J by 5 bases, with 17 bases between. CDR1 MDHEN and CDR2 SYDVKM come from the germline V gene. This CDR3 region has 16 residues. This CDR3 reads CASSLFSWPGRTEAFF. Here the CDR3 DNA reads TGTGCCAGCAGTTTATTTTCTTGGCCCGGGAGGACTGAAGCTTTCTTT.

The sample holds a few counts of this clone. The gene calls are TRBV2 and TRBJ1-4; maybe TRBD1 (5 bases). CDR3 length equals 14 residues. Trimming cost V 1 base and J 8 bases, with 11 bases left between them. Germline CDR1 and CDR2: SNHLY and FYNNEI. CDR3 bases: TGTGCCAGCAGTGAAGACAGGTCCTACGAAAAACTGTTTTTT. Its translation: CASSEDRSYEKLFF.

The CDR3 here is CASSVGLRESDEQFF. The DNA for the CDR3 is TGTGCCAGCAGCGTAGGGTTGCGGGAGTCCGATGAGCAGTTCTTC. The J gene is TRBJ2-1, the V gene TRBV9; TRBD2 agrees at 7 bases. The CDR3 runs to 15 residues. The V segment lost 0 bases and the J segment 8 bases; nucleotides outside the gene matches: 8. Per the germline V gene, CDR1 is SGDLS and CDR2 is YYNGEE. The complete variable domain, with remaining parts taken from reference TRBV9 and TRBJ2-1, reads DSGVTQTPKHLITATGQRVTLRCSPRSGDLSVYWYQQSLDQGLQFLIQYYNGEERAKGNILERFSAQQFPDLHSELNLSSLELGDSALYFCASSVGLRESDEQFFGPGTRLTVL.

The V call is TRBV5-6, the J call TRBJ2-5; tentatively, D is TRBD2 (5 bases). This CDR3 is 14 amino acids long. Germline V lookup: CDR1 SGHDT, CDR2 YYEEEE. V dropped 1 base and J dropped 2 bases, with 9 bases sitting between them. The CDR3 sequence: CASSLIREQETQYF. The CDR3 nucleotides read TGTGCCAGCAGCTTGATTAGGGAGCAAGAGACCCAGTACTTC.

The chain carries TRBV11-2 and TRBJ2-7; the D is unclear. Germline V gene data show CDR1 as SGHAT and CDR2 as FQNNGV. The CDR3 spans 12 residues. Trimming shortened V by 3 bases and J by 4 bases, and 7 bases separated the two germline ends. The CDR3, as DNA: TGTGCCAGCAGCTTTATTGAGTACGAGCAGTACTTC. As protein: CASSFIEYEQYF.

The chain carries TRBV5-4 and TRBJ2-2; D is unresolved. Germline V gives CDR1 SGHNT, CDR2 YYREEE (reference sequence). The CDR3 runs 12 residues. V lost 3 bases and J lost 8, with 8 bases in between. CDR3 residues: CASSSPAGELFF. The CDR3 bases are TGTGCCAGCAGCTCCCCCGCGGGGGAGCTGTTTTTT. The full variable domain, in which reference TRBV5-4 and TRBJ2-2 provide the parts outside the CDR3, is ETGVTQSPTHLIKTRGQQVTLRCSSQSGHNTVSWYQQALGQGPQFIFQYYREEENGRGNFPPRFSGLQFPNYSSELNVNALELDDSALYLCASSSPAGELFFGEGSRLTVL.

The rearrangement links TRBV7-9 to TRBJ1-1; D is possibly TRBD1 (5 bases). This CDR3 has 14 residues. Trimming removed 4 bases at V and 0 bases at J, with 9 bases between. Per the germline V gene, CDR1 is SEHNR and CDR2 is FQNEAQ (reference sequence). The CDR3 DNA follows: TGTGCCAGCAGCTCGGACATAGTGAACACTGAAGCTTTCTTT. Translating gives CASSSDIVNTEAFF.

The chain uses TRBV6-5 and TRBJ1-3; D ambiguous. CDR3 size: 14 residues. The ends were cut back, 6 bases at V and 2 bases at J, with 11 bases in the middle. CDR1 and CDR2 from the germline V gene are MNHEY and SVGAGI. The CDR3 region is CASSRDSPGNTIYF. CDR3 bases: TGTGCCAGCAGCCGCGACTCCCCTGGAAACACCATATATTTT.

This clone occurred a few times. The CDR3 reads CATAPGTTSYEQYF. The CDR3 DNA reads as TGTGCCACTGCCCCCGGGACTACGTCCTACGAGCAGTACTTC. The rearrangement uses TRBV15 and TRBJ2-7, with 7 bases matching TRBD2. With 9 bases clipped from V and 1 base from J, the junction kept 9 bases outside the gene matches. CDR1 is LNHNV, CDR2 YYDKDF, per germline (reference sequence). The CDR3 runs to 14 residues. Supplemented by reference TRBV15 and TRBJ2-7, the full variable domain reads DAMVIQNPRYQVTQFGKPVTLSCSQTLNHNVMYWYQQKSSQAPKLLFHYYDKDFNNEADTPDNFQSRRPNTSFCFLDIRSPGLGDTAMYLCATAPGTTSYEQYFGPGTRLTVT.

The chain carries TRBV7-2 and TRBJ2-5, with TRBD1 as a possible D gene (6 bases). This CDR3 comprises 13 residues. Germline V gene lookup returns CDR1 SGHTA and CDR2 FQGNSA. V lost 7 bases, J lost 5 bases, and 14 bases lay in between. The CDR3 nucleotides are TGTGCCAGCACCAAACCAGGGGAGGAGACCCAGTACTTC. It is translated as CASTKPGEETQYF.

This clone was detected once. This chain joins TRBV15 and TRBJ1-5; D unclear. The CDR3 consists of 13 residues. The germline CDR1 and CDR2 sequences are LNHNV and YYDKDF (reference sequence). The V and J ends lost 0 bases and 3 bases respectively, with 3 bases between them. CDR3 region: CATSRDLNQPQHF. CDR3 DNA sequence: TGTGCCACCAGCAGAGATCTCAATCAGCCCCAGCATTTT.

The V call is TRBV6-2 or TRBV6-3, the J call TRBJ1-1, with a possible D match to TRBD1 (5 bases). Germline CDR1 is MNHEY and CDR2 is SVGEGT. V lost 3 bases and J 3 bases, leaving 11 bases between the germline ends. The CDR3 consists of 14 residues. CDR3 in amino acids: CASSYNAGHTEAFF. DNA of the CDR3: TGTGCCAGCAGTTATAACGCGGGGCACACTGAAGCTTTCTTT.

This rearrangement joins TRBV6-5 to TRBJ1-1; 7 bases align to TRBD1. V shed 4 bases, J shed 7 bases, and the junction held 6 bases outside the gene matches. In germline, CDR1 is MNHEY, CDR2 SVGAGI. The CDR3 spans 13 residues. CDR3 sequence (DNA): TGTGCCAGCAGTTCCGGGACAGTTAATGAAGCTTTCTTT. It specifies CASSSGTVNEAFF.

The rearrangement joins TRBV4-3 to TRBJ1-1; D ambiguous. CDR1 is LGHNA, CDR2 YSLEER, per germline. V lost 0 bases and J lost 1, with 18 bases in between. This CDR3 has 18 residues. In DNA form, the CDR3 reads TGCGCCAGCAGCCAAGAGCCAGTCCTTTTACACCCGAACACTGAAGCTTTCTTT. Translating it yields CASSQEPVLLHPNTEAFF.

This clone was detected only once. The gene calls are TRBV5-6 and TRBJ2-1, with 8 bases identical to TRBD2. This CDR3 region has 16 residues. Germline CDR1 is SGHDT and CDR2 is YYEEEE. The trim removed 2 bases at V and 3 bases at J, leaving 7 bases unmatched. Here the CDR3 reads CASSFLGGGHYNEQFF. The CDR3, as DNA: TGTGCCAGCAGCTTTTTGGGCGGGGGGCACTACAATGAGCAGTTCTTC.

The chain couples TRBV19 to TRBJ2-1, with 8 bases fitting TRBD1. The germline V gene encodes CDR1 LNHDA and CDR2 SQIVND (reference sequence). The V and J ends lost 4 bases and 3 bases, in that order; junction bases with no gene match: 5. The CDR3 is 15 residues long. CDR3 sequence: CASSKGQALYNEQFF. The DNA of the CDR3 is TGTGCCAGTAGTAAGGGACAGGCCCTCTACAATGAGCAGTTCTTC. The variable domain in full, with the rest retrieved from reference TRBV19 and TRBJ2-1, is DGGITQSPKYLFRKEGQNVTLSCEQNLNHDAMYWYRQDPGQGLRLIYYSQIVNDFQKGDIAEGYSVSREKKESFPLTVTSAQKNPTAFYLCASSKGQALYNEQFFGPGTRLTVL.

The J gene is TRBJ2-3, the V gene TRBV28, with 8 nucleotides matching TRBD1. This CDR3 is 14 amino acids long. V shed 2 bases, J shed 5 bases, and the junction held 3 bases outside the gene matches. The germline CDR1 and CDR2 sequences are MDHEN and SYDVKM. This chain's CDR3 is CASSLQGALDTQYF. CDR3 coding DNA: TGTGCCAGCAGTTTACAGGGGGCTTTAGATACGCAGTATTTT.

The CDR3 DNA sequence: TGTGCCAGCAGTTCAATCCGGGACAGGGGCAATCAGCCCCAGCATTTT. Translated: CASSSIRDRGNQPQHF. This chain joins TRBV11-3 and TRBJ1-5; 9 bases line up with TRBD1. The CDR3 covers 16 residues. The germline V gene has CDR1 SGHNT and CDR2 YENEEA. With 6 bases clipped from V and 2 bases from J, the junction kept 8 bases outside the gene matches.

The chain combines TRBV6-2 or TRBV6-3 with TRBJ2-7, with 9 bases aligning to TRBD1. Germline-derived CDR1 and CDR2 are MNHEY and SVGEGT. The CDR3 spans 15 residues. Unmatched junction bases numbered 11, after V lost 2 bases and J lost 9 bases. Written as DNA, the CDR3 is TGTGCCAGCAGTTACACCGGGACAGGGAGTGGAGGGCAGTACTTC. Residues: CASSYTGTGSGGQYF.

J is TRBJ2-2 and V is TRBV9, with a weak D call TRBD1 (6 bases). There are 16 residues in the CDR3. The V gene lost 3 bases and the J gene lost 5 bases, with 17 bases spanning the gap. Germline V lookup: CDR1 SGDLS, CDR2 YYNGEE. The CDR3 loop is CASSADGGAATGELFF. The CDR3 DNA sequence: TGTGCCAGCAGCGCCGATGGGGGCGCAGCTACCGGGGAGCTGTTTTTT. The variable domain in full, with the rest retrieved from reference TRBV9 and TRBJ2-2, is DSGVTQTPKHLITATGQRVTLRCSPRSGDLSVYWYQQSLDQGLQFLIQYYNGEERAKGNILERFSAQQFPDLHSELNLSSLELGDSALYFCASSADGGAATGELFFGEGSRLTVL.

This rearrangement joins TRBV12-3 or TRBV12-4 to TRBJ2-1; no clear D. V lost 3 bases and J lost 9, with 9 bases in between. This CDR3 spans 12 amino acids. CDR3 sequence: CASSFTVSEQFF. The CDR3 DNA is TGTGCCAGCAGTTTTACAGTAAGTGAGCAGTTCTTC.

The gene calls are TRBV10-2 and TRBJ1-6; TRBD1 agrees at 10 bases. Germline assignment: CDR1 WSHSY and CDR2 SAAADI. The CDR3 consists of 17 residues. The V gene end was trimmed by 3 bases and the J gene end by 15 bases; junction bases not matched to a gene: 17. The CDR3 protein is CASSDGALGQGVNSLHF. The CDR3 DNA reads TGCGCCAGCAGTGATGGAGCGCTAGGACAGGGGGTGAACAGCCTCCACTTT.